Listed below are T cell receptor beta chains from one sample, sequenced in a study of naive and memory T cell subsets. In TCRdb, the UMI-ligation and nested PCR reads were re-called with MiXCR into one record per CDR3 protein. The sample has 98,000 or so distinct CDR3 sequences; roughly 14% are singletons. Sequenced: naive CD8+ T cells from blood. The receptors come from a human donor in good health. The CDR3 runs from the conserved cysteine through the conserved F or W. Fields, in order: clone size, D gene, J gene, V gene, CDR3 protein, CDR3 DNA. The D gene is left open where the match is weak. Only part of the rows carry a size: once, few, many, or a class if the clone is expanded.

NA	NA	TRBJ2-3	TRBV2	CASSEWRASNTDTQYF	TGTGCCAGCAGTGAATGGCGGGCGAGCAACACAGATACGCAGTATTTT
many	TRBD1	TRBJ1-1	TRBV20-1	CSARSRDRVSLNTEAFF	TGCAGTGCGAGGAGCCGGGACAGGGTCTCCCTGAACACTGAAGCTTTCTTT
once	NA	TRBJ2-1	TRBV27	CASSLWSGTNEQFF	TGTGCCAGCAGTTTATGGTCAGGGACCAATGAGCAGTTCTTC
NA	NA	TRBJ1-1	TRBV28	CASSFRPGNTEAFF	TGTGCCAGCAGTTTCCGGCCAGGGAACACTGAAGCTTTCTTT
few	NA	TRBJ2-1	TRBV19	CASSGLDGSYNEQFF	TGTGCCAGTTCGGGGCTTGACGGCTCCTACAATGAGCAGTTCTTC
NA	NA	TRBJ1-6	TRBV7-6	CASSLENPPSPLHF	TGTGCCAGCAGCTTGGAGAATCCCCCTTCACCCCTCCACTTT
many	NA	TRBJ2-3	TRBV24-1	CATSDYRHRADTQYF	TGTGCCACCAGTGACTACAGACACAGGGCAGATACGCAGTATTTT
NA	NA	TRBJ2-1	TRBV11-3	CASSSLDEQFF	TGTGCCAGCAGCTCCTTGGATGAGCAGTTCTTC
few	NA	TRBJ2-1	TRBV4-3	CASSPAGRFYNEQFF	TGCGCCAGCAGCCCGGCAGGACGGTTTTACAATGAGCAGTTCTTC
NA	TRBD1	TRBJ2-1	TRBV7-3	CASSPTGGARNEQFF	TGTGCCAGCAGCCCGACAGGGGGGGCCCGGAATGAGCAGTTCTTC